The 25 T cell receptor beta chains presented below share a single source sample, sequenced in a study of shared clonotypes between healthy human individuals. TCRdb keeps only in-frame clones here, not all; method: immunoSEQ multiplex PCR. The sample yields around 1.6 million clones, 98% seen once. Sequenced: naive CD4+ T cells sorted from blood. As to subset: CD45RA+ positively selected. These receptors originate from a man aged 30 to 45 in good health.

The chain recombines TRBV6-1 with TRBJ2-1, with 8 positions matching TRBD1. This CDR3 has 15 residues. After removal of 2 bases from V and 1 base from J, the junction contained 1 base not matched to a gene. The germline CDR1 and CDR2 sequences are MNHNS and SASEGT. The CDR3 region is CASSETGGSYNEQFF. DNA for the CDR3: TGTGCCAGCAGTGAAACAGGGGGTTCCTACAATGAGCAGTTCTTC.

This clone has a single count. The chain uses TRBV9 and TRBJ2-1, with 14 bases that match TRBD2. This CDR3 region has 18 residues. V shed 4 bases and J 6 bases; nucleotides not matched to a gene: 12. Germline V gene sequence: CDR1 SGDLS, CDR2 YYNGEE. Here the CDR3 reads CASSPPQGLAGGSNEQFF. CDR3 sequence (DNA): TGTGCCAGCAGCCCGCCTCAAGGACTAGCGGGAGGATCCAATGAGCAGTTCTTC.

As to this clone: At the DNA level, this CDR3 is encoded by other sequences in the same sample as well. This chain links TRBV5-1 with TRBJ2-1; the match to TRBD2 covers 7 bases. The CDR3 consists of 15 residues. The ends lost 4 bases at V and 5 bases at J; junction bases unmatched: 9. CDR1 and CDR2 (germline): SGHRS, YFSETQ. This chain's CDR3 is CASSLGLADHNEQFF. In DNA, the CDR3 is TGCGCCAGCAGCCTAGGTCTAGCGGACCACAATGAGCAGTTCTTC.

Comments on this clone: At the DNA level, this CDR3 is encoded by other sequences in the same sample as well. In DNA, the CDR3 is TGTGCCAGCAGCGTAGTAGGGGGTGAGCAGTTCTTC. This gives the protein CASSVVGGEQFF. The chain links TRBV9 to TRBJ2-1, with a possible D match to TRBD1 (6 bases). There are 12 residues in the CDR3. Trimming left V 0 bases short and J 9 bases short, with 7 bases between. The germline CDR1 and CDR2 sequences are SGDLS and YYNGEE.

Concerning this clone: Other DNA sequences within the sample encode an identical CDR3. The genes are TRBV5-1 and TRBJ2-3; maybe TRBD2 (5 bases). The V gene lost 2 bases and the J gene lost 0 bases, with 7 bases spanning the gap. Per the germline V gene, CDR1 is SGHRS and CDR2 is YFSETQ. The CDR3 is 14 amino acids. The CDR3 spells CASSFGGSTDTQYF. The CDR3 DNA is TGCGCCAGCAGCTTCGGCGGGAGCACAGATACGCAGTATTTT.

V and J are TRBV7-8 and TRBJ1-1; D is unresolved. Germline V lookup: CDR1 SGHVS, CDR2 FQNEAQ. This CDR3 spans 17 amino acids. V lost 5 bases and J 1 base, leaving 20 bases between the germline ends. In DNA, the CDR3 is TGTGCCAGCAGCCAAATATATGACGGCCCCAAGAACACTGAAGCTTTCTTT. Translation: CASSQIYDGPKNTEAFF. Looking up the rest from reference TRBV7-8 and TRBJ1-1 gives the full variable domain: GAGVSQSPRYKVAKRGQDVALRCDPISGHVSLFWYQQALGQGPEFLTYFQNEAQLDKSGLPSDRFFAERPEGSVSTLKIQRTQQEDSAVYLCASSQIYDGPKNTEAFFGQGTRLTVV.

The V and J genes are TRBV19 and TRBJ2-1, with 7 bases aligning to TRBD2. CDR1 is LNHDA, CDR2 SQIVND, per germline (reference sequence). The V and J ends lost 4 bases and 8 bases, in that order; junction bases with no gene match: 11. The CDR3 consists of 15 residues. The CDR3 spells CASSTGYSGFHEQFF. The CDR3 nucleotides are TGTGCCAGTAGTACAGGGTATAGCGGGTTTCATGAGCAGTTCTTC.

The chain couples TRBV5-6 to TRBJ2-7, with 10 bases fitting TRBD1. V was clipped by 4 bases and J by 4 bases; unmatched bases: 8. In germline, CDR1 is SGHDT, CDR2 YYEEEE. This CDR3 spans 15 amino acids. The DNA of the CDR3 is TGTGCCAGCAGCCCGCCCCGGGACAGGGGTTACGAGCAGTACTTC. It encodes CASSPPRDRGYEQYF.

The gene calls are TRBV2 and TRBJ2-3, with D uncertain. V lost 5 bases, J lost 0 bases, and 9 bases lay in between. Germline V lookup: CDR1 SNHLY, CDR2 FYNNEI. The CDR3 contains 14 residues. The CDR3 protein is CASSYIVSTDTQYF. In DNA form, the CDR3 reads TGTGCCAGCAGTTACATAGTTAGCACAGATACGCAGTATTTT.

V and J are TRBV5-4 and TRBJ2-3, with TRBD2 as a possible D gene (6 bases). V gave up 4 bases and J gave up 4 bases, with 13 bases separating them. Germline V gene lookup returns CDR1 SGHNT and CDR2 YYREEE (reference sequence). CDR3 size: 14 residues. CDR3 sequence: CASSIRLVSDTQYF. The CDR3 nucleotides read TGTGCCAGCAGCATAAGACTAGTTTCAGATACGCAGTATTTT.

This rearrangement joins TRBV6-1 to TRBJ2-7; possibly TRBD1 for D (5 bases). CDR1 and CDR2 from the germline V gene are MNHNS and SASEGT. The CDR3 is 14 residues long. V lost 3 bases and J 0 bases, leaving 9 bases between the germline ends. CDR3: CASSDVGRSYEQYF. CDR3 bases: TGTGCCAGCAGTGACGTGGGGCGCTCCTACGAGCAGTACTTC.

In nucleotides, the CDR3 is TGCGCCAGCAGCTCTTCGGGGACAGCTAATGAAAAACTGTTTTTT. It encodes CASSSSGTANEKLFF. This chain links TRBV5-1 with TRBJ1-4; 7 nucleotides align to TRBD1. In germline, CDR1 is SGHRS, CDR2 YFSETQ. CDR3 size: 15 residues. The V and J ends lost 3 bases and 3 bases, in that order; junction bases with no gene match: 5.

This clone came up once. The chain has TRBV14 and TRBJ1-2; D gene ambiguous. This CDR3 is built from 13 residues. The germline V gene encodes CDR1 SGHDN and CDR2 FVKESK. V lost 4 bases to trimming and J lost 3 bases, with 9 bases between them. CDR3 protein: CASSRAAYYGYTF. CDR3 nucleotide sequence: TGTGCCAGCAGCCGCGCCGCGTACTATGGCTACACCTTC.

This clone has just one count. The CDR3 spells CASSNRETQYF. CDR3 nucleotides: TGTGCCAGCAGCAATCGGGAGACCCAGTACTTC. The chain links TRBV7-2 to TRBJ2-5; D gene ambiguous. Germline CDR1 reads SGHTA; CDR2 reads FQGNSA. The CDR3 is 11 residues long. Trimming pared 5 bases from V and 5 bases from J, leaving 6 bases between.

The V call is TRBV7-2, the J call TRBJ2-3; D tentatively reads TRBD1 or TRBD2 (5 bases each). Germline V gives CDR1 SGHTA, CDR2 FQGNSA. The CDR3 runs 13 residues. Trimming left V 5 bases short and J 5 bases short, with 11 bases between. The CDR3 sequence: CASSRGSVDTQYF. CDR3 nucleotide sequence: TGTGCCAGCAGCCGGGGCTCTGTAGATACGCAGTATTTT.

The rearrangement uses TRBV4-3 and TRBJ2-7, with 8 bases aligning to TRBD2. The germline V gene has CDR1 LGHNA and CDR2 YSLEER. The CDR3 spans 15 residues. V lost 4 bases, J lost 3 bases, and 8 bases stayed unmatched. Here the CDR3 reads CASSRTSGGGYEQYF. The CDR3 DNA follows: TGCGCCAGCAGCCGAACATCGGGAGGGGGCTACGAGCAGTACTTC.

This clone was seen only once. J is TRBJ1-1 and V is TRBV18, with D maybe TRBD1 (5 bases). This CDR3 is built from 15 residues. Trimming shortened V by 0 bases and J by 1 base, and 9 bases separated the two germline ends. CDR1 is KGHSH and CDR2 is LQKENI in the germline V gene. The DNA for the CDR3 is TGTGCCAGCTCACCACCGGGACTTCCGAACACTGAAGCTTTCTTT. It yields the protein CASSPPGLPNTEAFF.

This chain uses TRBV29-1 with TRBJ2-5; TRBD1 matches at 9 bases. Germline CDR1 is SQVTM and CDR2 is ANQGSEA. V trimming: 7 bases; J trimming: 1 base; junction bases outside the gene matches: 4. The CDR3 extends over 13 amino acids. The CDR3 loop is CSGGTGTQETQYF. CDR3 nucleotide sequence: TGCAGCGGGGGGACAGGGACCCAAGAGACCCAGTACTTC.

The chain links TRBV5-5 to TRBJ2-1, with 8 nucleotides matching TRBD2. This CDR3 has 14 amino acids. With 4 bases clipped from V and 9 bases from J, the junction kept 9 bases outside the gene matches. Germline-derived CDR1 and CDR2 are SGHKS and YYEKEE (reference sequence). CDR3 sequence reads: CASSTGTRWLEQFF. The DNA of the CDR3 is TGTGCCAGCAGCACAGGGACTAGGTGGCTTGAGCAGTTCTTC.

J is TRBJ2-5 and V is TRBV5-1; maybe TRBD1 (5 bases). V gave up 3 bases and J gave up 4 bases, with 19 bases separating them. Germline assignment: CDR1 SGHRS and CDR2 YFSETQ. This CDR3 has 16 amino acids. CDR3 coding DNA: TGCGCCAGCAGCTGGGGTGAAAGGGGTAGGGGAGAGACCCAGTACTTC. This encodes CASSWGERGRGETQYF.

Concerning this clone itself: This CDR3 is also generated by other DNA sequences in the sample. V is TRBV5-4 and J is TRBJ2-7; a possible D gene is TRBD2 (6 bases). The CDR3 spans 13 residues. Trimming removed 0 bases from V and 5 bases from J, with 9 bases in between. Germline V lookup: CDR1 SGHNT, CDR2 YYREEE (reference sequence). The CDR3: CASSLAGGDEQYF. CDR3 bases: TGTGCCAGCAGCTTGGCCGGCGGGGACGAGCAGTACTTC.

V and J are TRBV5-5 and TRBJ1-5; D gene ambiguous. Germline V gene data show CDR1 as SGHKS and CDR2 as YYEKEE (reference sequence). V was cut by 4 bases and J by 3 bases, with 14 bases left in between. This CDR3 is 15 amino acids long. Here the CDR3 DNA reads TGTGCCAGCAGCCGAGACTGGGTGGACAATCAGCCCCAGCATTTT. It translates to CASSRDWVDNQPQHF. Full variable domain (remainder filled in from reference TRBV5-5 and TRBJ1-5): DAGVTQSPTHLIKTRGQQVTLRCSPISGHKSVSWYQQVLGQGPQFIFQYYEKEERGRGNFPDRFSARQFPNYSSELNVNALLLGDSALYLCASSRDWVDNQPQHFGDGTRLSIL.

This clone has a handful of counts. The same CDR3 also results from other DNA sequences found in this sample. The V gene is TRBV6-1, the J gene TRBJ1-5; D is undetermined. CDR1 is MNHNS and CDR2 is SASEGT in the germline V gene. The CDR3 has 11 amino acids. V lost 3 bases and J lost 3, with 0 bases in between. The CDR3 region has the DNA TGTGCCAGCAGTGACAATCAGCCCCAGCATTTT. Translation gives CASSDNQPQHF.

This chain connects TRBV5-1 to TRBJ1-4; D gene ambiguous. This CDR3 comprises 13 residues. Between the trimmed V and J ends, which lost 5 bases and 7 bases, there was a span of 12 bases. Germline CDR1 SGHRS, CDR2 YFSETQ. The CDR3 DNA sequence: TGCGCCAGCAGAGATGGGTATGGTGAAAAACTGTTTTTT. It is translated as CASRDGYGEKLFF.

CDR3 bases: TGTGCCAGCAGCAAACCCGGGACAGGGGTGTCTCAGGCTTTCTTT. Its protein product is CASSKPGTGVSQAFF. The V gene is TRBV21-1, the J gene TRBJ1-1; the D call in the table, TRBD1, was not verified against the DNA. TRBV21-1 is given as a pseudogene. The CDR3 spans 15 residues.